This T cell receptor beta chain was obtained from a study of cytomegalovirus exposure and HLA in healthy donors. The wider study: Genotyping of roughly 400 donors showed that 80% to 85% belonged to the Caucasian-associated ancestry cluster.

The study ran its PCR with 60 Vbeta and 13 Jbeta primers. Here immunoSEQ multiplex PCR was the method, and the copy in TCRdb shows in-frame clones only, minus some. The sample holds about 59,000 clones. The study, taken as a whole, reports: TCR beta chains numbering 164 were designated cytomegalovirus-associated. A later analysis linked a missense DCLRE1C variant to TCR beta V- and J-gene trimming. For most subjects, TCR beta sequences were reported to predict HLA-A and HLA-B alleles with accuracy.

With V trimmed by 0 bases and J by 4 bases, 1 base remained unmatched. The CDR3 totals 13 residues. Germline assignment: CDR1 GTSNPN and CDR2 SVGIG (reference sequence). Points on this clone: Antigen: not known.

This chain links TRBV30 with TRBJ2-7; 9 nucleotides line up with TRBD1. The receptor's source is a man aged 25-45 years in good health and CMV-seropositive. Input material: PBMCs. The CDR3 loop reads CAWSVQGAYEQYF. CDR3 nucleotide sequence: TGTGCCTGGAGTGTACAGGGGGCGTACGAGCAGTACTTC.